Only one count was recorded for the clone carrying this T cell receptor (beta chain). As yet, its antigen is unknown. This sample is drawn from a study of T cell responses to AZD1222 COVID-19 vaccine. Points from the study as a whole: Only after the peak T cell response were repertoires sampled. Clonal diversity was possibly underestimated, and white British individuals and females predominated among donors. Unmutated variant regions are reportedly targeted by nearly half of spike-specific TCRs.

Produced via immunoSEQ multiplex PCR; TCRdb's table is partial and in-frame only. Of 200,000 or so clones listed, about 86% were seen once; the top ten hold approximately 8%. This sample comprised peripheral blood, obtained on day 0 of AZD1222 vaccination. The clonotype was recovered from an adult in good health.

CDR3 region: CASSVEQGPYNYGYTF. Here the CDR3 DNA reads TGTGCCAGCAGCGTAGAACAGGGGCCATATAACTATGGCTACACCTTC. V gene TRBV9 combines with J gene TRBJ1-2, with 7 bases matching TRBD1. The CDR3 is made up of 16 amino acids. In germline, CDR1 is SGDLS, CDR2 YYNGEE. V shed 0 bases, J shed 1 base, and the junction held 6 bases outside the gene matches.